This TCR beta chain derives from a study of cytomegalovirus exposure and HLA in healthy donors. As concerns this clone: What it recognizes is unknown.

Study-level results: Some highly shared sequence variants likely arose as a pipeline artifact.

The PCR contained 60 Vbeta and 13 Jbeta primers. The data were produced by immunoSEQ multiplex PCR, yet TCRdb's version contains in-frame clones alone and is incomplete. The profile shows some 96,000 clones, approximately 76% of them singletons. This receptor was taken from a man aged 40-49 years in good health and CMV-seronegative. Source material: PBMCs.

In DNA form, the CDR3 reads TGTGCCAACAGAGAACAGGCCTACGGAAACACCATATATTTT. Amino acids: CANREQAYGNTIYF. J is TRBJ1-3 and V is TRBV2; weak D call: TRBD1 (5 bases). CDR3 length equals 14 residues. The germline V gene encodes CDR1 SNHLY and CDR2 FYNNEI. V lost 10 bases and J lost 4, with 17 bases in between.